The 28 T cell receptor beta chains reported below all come from one sample, sequenced in a study of blood T cell repertoires in COVID-19. The table came from immunoSEQ multiplex PCR; TCRdb's copy has only in-frame clones and leaves some out. The sample holds about 160,000 clones, over 75% seen once. Sequencing was carried out using PBMCs or T cells enriched from blood (not recorded which). Receptors were obtained from a woman aged 45-59 years who had recovered from COVID-19.

The chain recombines TRBV12-5 with TRBJ1-1; D not certain. Germline lookup yields CDR1 LGHNT and CDR2 FRNRAP. The CDR3 spans 13 residues. V lost 2 bases to trimming and J lost 4 bases, with 8 bases between them. The CDR3 bases are TGTGCTAGTGGTTTGCTCGGAGGCACTGAAGCTTTCTTT. Residues: CASGLLGGTEAFF.

V and J are TRBV24-1 and TRBJ2-1, with 10 bases identical to TRBD1. This CDR3 has 15 residues. Trimming removed 3 bases from V and 6 bases from J; junction bases left unmatched: 4. Germline lookup yields CDR1 KGHDR and CDR2 SFDVKD. The CDR3 here is CATSDGGQGVNEQFF. The CDR3 nucleotides are TGTGCCACCAGTGATGGAGGACAGGGGGTCAATGAGCAGTTCTTC.

V gene TRBV27 combines with J gene TRBJ1-6; D unclear. V was pared by 7 bases and J by 6 bases, with 16 bases between. Germline CDR1 and CDR2: MNHEY and SMNVEV (reference sequence). This CDR3 region has 15 residues. The CDR3 nucleotides are TGTGCCAGCACTAGAGGTGACGGATTTAATTCACCCCTCCACTTT. This gives the protein CASTRGDGFNSPLHF.

This clone was recorded once. The chain employs TRBV7-2 and TRBJ1-1, with TRBD1 matching 12 bases. Germline values: CDR1 SGHTA, CDR2 FQGNSA. The CDR3 extends over 16 amino acids. Unmatched junction bases numbered 9, after V lost 1 base and J lost 9 bases. The DNA of the CDR3 is TGTGCCAGCAGCTTAGGTCGTCCGGGACAGGGGGCGCAAGCTTTCTTT. Its translation is CASSLGRPGQGAQAFF.

This sequence joins TRBV4-3 and TRBJ1-6, with D tentatively TRBD1 (5 bases). The CDR3 is made up of 15 amino acids. V gave up 0 bases and J gave up 10 bases, with 13 bases separating them. Per the germline V gene, CDR1 is LGHNA and CDR2 is YSLEER. The CDR3: CASSQELQGGSPLHF. DNA for the CDR3: TGCGCCAGCAGCCAAGAGCTCCAGGGAGGCTCACCCCTCCACTTT.

This sequence joins TRBV7-9 and TRBJ2-7; D possibly corresponds to TRBD2 (6 bases). Germline V gene data show CDR1 as SEHNR and CDR2 as FQNEAQ (reference sequence). V was pared by 1 base and J by 2 bases, with 15 bases between. The length of the CDR3 is 16 residues. The CDR3 loop reads CASSLVSGVMAYEQYF. The CDR3 DNA sequence: TGTGCCAGCAGCTTAGTGTCGGGAGTTATGGCCTACGAGCAGTACTTC.

This chain uses TRBV6-5 with TRBJ2-1, with 9 bases fitting TRBD2. The germline V gene encodes CDR1 MNHEY and CDR2 SVGAGI. J gave up 8 bases and V 6 bases, and 11 bases lay outside the gene matches. The CDR3 contains 15 residues. The CDR3 DNA reads as TGTGCCAGCAGCAACAGGGGAGGGACTAGCTATGAGCAGTTCTTC. As protein: CASSNRGGTSYEQFF.

The chain joins TRBV19 to TRBJ2-7, with a possible D match to TRBD1 (5 bases). With 1 base removed from V and 0 bases from J, the gap between germline ends came to 7 bases. This CDR3 has 14 residues. Germline loops: CDR1 LNHDA, CDR2 SQIVND (reference sequence). CDR3 DNA: TGTGCCAGTAGTATAGGGCAGGGCTCCTACGAGCAGTACTTC. Protein sequence: CASSIGQGSYEQYF.

DNA for the CDR3: TGCGCCAGCAGCCTAGGGACAGGGGGCGGATATGGCTACACCTTC. Translation gives CASSLGTGGGYGYTF. This chain joins TRBV4-3 and TRBJ1-2; 12 bases are a match to TRBD1. Trimming took 4 bases from V and 5 from J; bases not matched to a gene: 5. There are 15 residues in the CDR3. Per the germline V gene, CDR1 is LGHNA and CDR2 is YSLEER.

The chain carries TRBV2 and TRBJ1-4; 7 nucleotides match TRBD1. The CDR3 contains 14 residues. Unmatched junction bases numbered 6, after V lost 4 bases and J lost 7 bases. Germline CDR1 reads SNHLY; CDR2 reads FYNNEI. The CDR3 region is CASSARQGREKLFF. The CDR3 nucleotides read TGTGCCAGCAGTGCTCGACAGGGCCGTGAAAAACTGTTTTTT. The full variable domain, with the rest looked up from reference TRBV2 and TRBJ1-4, is EPEVTQTPSHQVTQMGQEVILRCVPISNHLYFYWYRQILGQKVEFLVSFYNNEISEKSEIFDDQFSVERPDGSNFTLKIRSTKLEDSAMYFCASSARQGREKLFFGSGTQLSVL.

The chain combines TRBV15 with TRBJ1-5; D unresolved. This CDR3 comprises 15 residues. CDR1 is LNHNV and CDR2 is YYDKDF in the germline V gene (reference sequence). The germline V and J ends were trimmed by 9 bases and 2 bases, with 17 bases remaining between them. This chain's CDR3 is CATERRWRGNQPQHF. The CDR3 DNA reads TGTGCCACAGAAAGGAGATGGAGGGGCAATCAGCCCCAGCATTTT.

The J gene is TRBJ2-3, the V gene TRBV29-1; maybe TRBD1 (5 bases). This CDR3 comprises 11 residues. The germline V gene has CDR1 SQVTM and CDR2 ANQGSEA. V lost 6 bases to trimming and J lost 2 bases, with 6 bases between them. The CDR3 sequence is CSVTVTDTQYF. The CDR3 nucleotides read TGCAGCGTGACAGTCACAGATACGCAGTATTTT.

V is TRBV7-8 and J is TRBJ1-2; the match to TRBD1 covers 10 bases. The CDR3 sequence is 15 residues long. Per the germline V gene, CDR1 is SGHVS and CDR2 is FQNEAQ. V was clipped by 5 bases and J by 8 bases; unmatched bases: 11. The DNA of the CDR3 is TGTGCCAGCAGCCTCTCGATGGGACAGGGGTCCGGCTACACCTTC. It is translated as CASSLSMGQGSGYTF.

The genes are TRBV25-1 and TRBJ1-1, with 7 bases aligning to TRBD1. V was clipped by 6 bases and J by 1 base; unmatched bases: 8. CDR1 and CDR2 (germline): MGHDK, SYGVNS. The CDR3 spans 15 residues. The CDR3 here is CASSPLGTENTEAFF. As DNA, the CDR3 is TGTGCCAGCAGCCCCCTCGGGACAGAGAACACTGAAGCTTTCTTT. The full variable domain, rest sourced from reference TRBV25-1 and TRBJ1-1, is EADIYQTPRYLVIGTGKKITLECSQTMGHDKMYWYQQDPGMELHLIHYSYGVNSTEKGDLSSESTVSRIRTEHFPLTLESARPSHTSQYLCASSPLGTENTEAFFGQGTRLTVV.

In regard to this clone: Other nucleotide sequences in the sample specify the same CDR3. This chain joins TRBV7-2 and TRBJ2-3; TRBD2 matches 9 bases. The J segment lost 3 bases and the V segment lost 5 bases, leaving 3 bases of the junction unmatched. Germline values: CDR1 SGHTA, CDR2 FQGNSA. The CDR3 extends over 14 amino acids. The CDR3 bases are TGTGCCAGCAGCCCGACTAGCGGTACAGATACGCAGTATTTT. Translated, it gives CASSPTSGTDTQYF.

V and J are TRBV7-2 and TRBJ2-1; D possibly corresponds to TRBD2 (5 bases). Per germline, CDR1 SGHTA and CDR2 FQGNSA. The CDR3 length is 14 residues. Trimming stripped 8 bases from V and 2 bases from J, with 13 bases between. The CDR3 here is CASCPGFPYNEQFF. In DNA, the CDR3 is TGTGCCAGCTGCCCGGGGTTTCCCTACAATGAGCAGTTCTTC.

This clone has only a few counts. The CDR3 reads CASSFGGVEKLFF. The CDR3 nucleotides are TGCGCCAGCAGCTTCGGGGGAGTTGAAAAACTGTTTTTT. V gene TRBV5-1 combines with J gene TRBJ1-4, with D maybe TRBD1 (5 bases). Germline CDR1 reads SGHRS; CDR2 reads YFSETQ. The CDR3 covers 13 residues. V dropped 2 bases and J dropped 7 bases, with 9 bases sitting between them. Based on the CDR3 plus reference TRBV5-1 and TRBJ1-4, the full variable domain is KAGVTQTPRYLIKTRGQQVTLSCSPISGHRSVSWYQQTPGQGLQFLFEYFSETQRNKGNFPGRFSGRQFSNSRSEMNVSTLELGDSALYLCASSFGGVEKLFFGSGTQLSVL.

J is TRBJ2-3 and V is TRBV9; 10 bases are shared with TRBD2. The CDR3 is 16 residues long. CDR1 SGDLS and CDR2 YYNGEE come from the germline V gene. Trimming removed 0 bases from V and 0 bases from J; junction bases left unmatched: 1. In DNA form, the CDR3 reads TGTGCCAGCAGCGTAGGGACTAGCGGTAGCACAGATACGCAGTATTTT. It specifies CASSVGTSGSTDTQYF.

The gene calls are TRBV5-4 and TRBJ2-3, with 7 bases aligning to TRBD1. The CDR3 sequence is 14 residues long. V lost 0 bases to trimming and J lost 4 bases; unmatched junction nucleotides: 2. Germline V lookup: CDR1 SGHNT, CDR2 YYREEE (reference sequence). In DNA form, the CDR3 reads TGTGCCAGCAGCTTGGACAGGGGCCCAGATACGCAGTATTTT. As protein: CASSLDRGPDTQYF.

This CDR3 is CASSLAGGTGNTEAFF. The DNA of the CDR3 is TGTGCCAGCAGCTTGGCCGGGGGGACGGGGAACACTGAAGCTTTCTTT. This chain connects TRBV5-6 to TRBJ1-1, with D possibly TRBD1 on 5 matching bases. The germline V gene encodes CDR1 SGHDT and CDR2 YYEEEE. Between the trimmed V and J ends, which lost 0 bases and 1 base, there was a span of 13 bases. This CDR3 has 16 residues.

This chain connects TRBV15 to TRBJ2-2, with TRBD1 as a possible D gene (6 bases). Germline V gene lookup returns CDR1 LNHNV and CDR2 YYDKDF (reference sequence). The CDR3 is made up of 14 amino acids. Trimming removed 6 bases from V and 4 bases from J, with 12 bases in between. The DNA for the CDR3 is TGTGCCACCAGTCGAGGGGACACCACCGGGGAGCTGTTTTTT. Its protein product is CATSRGDTTGELFF.

V and J are TRBV5-4 and TRBJ1-4; 8 bases are a match to TRBD1. This CDR3 contains 15 residues. Germline assignment: CDR1 SGHNT and CDR2 YYREEE (reference sequence). The V and J ends lost 4 bases and 5 bases, in that order; junction bases with no gene match: 7. CDR3 sequence reads: CASSPTGAGNEKLFF. The CDR3 bases are TGTGCCAGCAGCCCGACAGGGGCGGGCAATGAAAAACTGTTTTTT. Variable domain in full (rest from reference TRBV5-4 and TRBJ1-4): ETGVTQSPTHLIKTRGQQVTLRCSSQSGHNTVSWYQQALGQGPQFIFQYYREEENGRGNFPPRFSGLQFPNYSSELNVNALELDDSALYLCASSPTGAGNEKLFFGSGTQLSVL.

This chain joins TRBV27 and TRBJ1-5; 10 nucleotides align to TRBD1. The CDR3 contains 16 residues. Losses at the gene ends were 5 bases for V and 0 bases for J; bases not matched to a gene: 4. Germline V lookup: CDR1 MNHEY, CDR2 SMNVEV (reference sequence). Written as DNA, the CDR3 is TGTGCCAGCAGTCCAGGACAGGGGGTTAGCAATCAGCCCCAGCATTTT. Its translation is CASSPGQGVSNQPQHF.

The V and J genes are TRBV6-5 and TRBJ1-5, with TRBD1 as a possible D gene (6 bases). This CDR3 has 14 residues. Germline lookup yields CDR1 MNHEY and CDR2 SVGAGI. The V end lost 7 bases, the J end lost 5 bases, and 15 bases lay between the germline ends. The CDR3 spells CASNTLGGDQPQHF. In nucleotides, the CDR3 is TGTGCCAGCAACACACTAGGGGGAGATCAGCCCCAGCATTTT.

The gene calls are TRBV14 and TRBJ2-2; D is possibly TRBD2 (6 bases). Trimming left V 5 bases short and J 0 bases short, with 13 bases between. Germline loops: CDR1 SGHDN, CDR2 FVKESK. The CDR3 runs to 16 residues. The CDR3 loop reads CASSTREQPNTGELFF. CDR3 bases: TGTGCCAGCAGCACACGGGAGCAGCCGAACACCGGGGAGCTGTTTTTT. Based on the CDR3 plus reference TRBV14 and TRBJ2-2, the full variable domain is EAGVTQFPSHSVIEKGQTVTLRCDPISGHDNLYWYRRVMGKEIKFLLHFVKESKQDESGMPNNRFLAERTGGTYSTLKVQPAELEDSGVYFCASSTREQPNTGELFFGEGSRLTVL.

The chain is built from TRBV5-4 and TRBJ2-6; perhaps TRBD2 as D (5 bases). The V and J ends lost 0 bases and 3 bases respectively, with 7 bases between them. This CDR3 comprises 15 residues. CDR1 and CDR2 (germline): SGHNT, YYREEE (reference sequence). DNA of the CDR3: TGTGCCAGCAGCTTGGGCCGGGGTGGGGCCAACGTCCTGACTTTC. Residues: CASSLGRGGANVLTF.

This chain connects TRBV19 to TRBJ2-7; D ambiguous. V shed 10 bases and J shed 1 base, with 11 bases lying between them. The CDR3 has 12 amino acids. CDR1 and CDR2 (germline): LNHDA, SQIVND (reference sequence). The CDR3 is CATAARSYEQYF. CDR3 nucleotide sequence: TGTGCCACTGCCGCCCGGTCCTACGAGCAGTACTTC.

CDR3 nucleotide sequence: TGTGCCAGCAGCTTAGCCCTAGCGGGGAATGAGCAGTTCTTC. It translates to CASSLALAGNEQFF. The V call is TRBV7-2, the J call TRBJ2-1; 9 positions match TRBD2. The CDR3 extends over 14 amino acids. CDR1 is SGHTA and CDR2 is FQGNSA in the germline V gene. The trim removed 0 bases at V and 7 bases at J, leaving 1 base unmatched. The whole variable domain, remainder taken from reference TRBV7-2 and TRBJ2-1, is GAGVSQSPSNKVTEKGKDVELRCDPISGHTALYWYRQSLGQGLEFLIYFQGNSAPDKSGLPSDRFSAERTGGSVSTLTIQRTQQEDSAVYLCASSLALAGNEQFFGPGTRLTVL.